Sequencing of this T cell receptor beta chain was carried out in a study of T cells in localized non-small cell lung cancer. Germline V gives CDR1 GTSNPN, CDR2 SVGIG (reference sequence). The CDR3 sequence is 20 residues long. Clones were sequenced by immunoSEQ multiplex PCR, and TCRdb holds only the in-frame ones, with some missing. The sample yields approximately 65,000 clones, 81% seen once. The source material was PBMCs, sampled before any cancer treatment. The origin of this receptor is a man aged 40 to 75 with stage II lung adenocarcinoma. V gene TRBV30 combines with J gene TRBJ2-6, with D perhaps given as TRBD1 or TRBD2 (5 bases each). CDR3 nucleotides: TGTGCTCTCACGGGGCAGCGTCTAAATTTTCAGGGATCTGGGGCCAACGTCCTGACTTTC. It yields the protein CALTGQRLNFQGSGANVLTF.